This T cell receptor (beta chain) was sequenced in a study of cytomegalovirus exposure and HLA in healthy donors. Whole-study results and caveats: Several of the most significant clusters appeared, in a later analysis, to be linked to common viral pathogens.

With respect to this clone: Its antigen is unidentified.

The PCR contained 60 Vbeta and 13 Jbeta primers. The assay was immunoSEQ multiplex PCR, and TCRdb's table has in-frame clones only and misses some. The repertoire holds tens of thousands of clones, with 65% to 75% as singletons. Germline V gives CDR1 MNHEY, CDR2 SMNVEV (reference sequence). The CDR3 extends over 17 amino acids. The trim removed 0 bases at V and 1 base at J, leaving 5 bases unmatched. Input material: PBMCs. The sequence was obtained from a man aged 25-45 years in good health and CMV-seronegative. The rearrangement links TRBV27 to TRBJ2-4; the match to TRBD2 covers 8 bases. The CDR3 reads CASSLSPGGVAKNIQYF. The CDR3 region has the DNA TGTGCCAGCAGTTTATCGCCGGGGGGGGTGGCCAAAAACATTCAGTACTTC.